This T cell receptor beta chain is drawn from a study of T cells in Graves' hyperthyroidism and ophthalmopathy. RNA transcripts gave rise to amplified TCR beta CDR3 regions. The study used the HTBI primer set for a first-round RT-PCR of the TCR CDR3. TCRdb passed the multiplex PCR reads through MiXCR, listing each CDR3 protein once. The table records around 250,000 distinct CDR3 sequences, approximately 15% of them present only once. This clonotype was recorded many times. Germline values: CDR1 MNHEY, CDR2 SMNVEV (reference sequence). The CDR3 sequence is 15 residues long. The V segment lost 6 bases and the J segment 3 bases; nucleotides outside the gene matches: 3.

The TCR originated in a middle-aged woman with Graves' hyperthyroidism that later progressed to Graves' ophthalmopathy. The chain joins TRBV27 to TRBJ2-1; 12 bases fit TRBD2. The sequencing sample was made of blood. The chain's CDR3 is CASSRTSGIYNEQFF. CDR3 bases: TGTGCCAGCAGCCGGACTAGCGGGATCTACAATGAGCAGTTCTTC.